Presented here are 31 T cell receptor beta chains from one specimen sequenced in a study of T cell repertoires in cytomegalovirus infection. The antigens for these receptors are not known. A single record per CDR3 protein comes from TCRdb applying MiXCR to the reads. There are 70,000 or so distinct CDR3 sequences in the sample; 28% occur only once, and 50% to 65% lies in the top ten. Sequenced here: CD8+ T cells from cultured PBMCs, sampled from culture after CMV antigen stimulation. All receptors derive from a human donor in good health (CMV status not recorded). Some clones in this sample may be carry-over from other donors' samples.

The rearrangement joins TRBV7-9 to TRBJ1-1; D not certain. V was clipped by 2 bases and J by 3 bases, with 1 base between them. CDR3 length equals 11 residues. The germline V gene encodes CDR1 SEHNR and CDR2 FQNEAQ (reference sequence). The CDR3 protein is CASSLHTEAFF. The CDR3 nucleotides are TGTGCCAGCAGCTTACACACTGAAGCTTTCTTT.

The V and J genes are TRBV4-1 and TRBJ2-7; D not certain. Germline-derived CDR1 and CDR2 are MGHRA and YSYEKL. The V gene lost 0 bases and the J gene lost 5 bases, with 11 bases spanning the gap. The CDR3 has 14 amino acids. CDR3 coding DNA: TGCGCCAGCAGCCAAGAGTTGTTTCCCCACGAGCAGTACTTC. This codes for CASSQELFPHEQYF.

There are a few counts of this clonotype. The V and J genes are TRBV11-2 and TRBJ1-3; TRBD1 is a possible D gene (6 bases). The CDR3 has 15 residues. Trimming shortened V by 5 bases and J by 0 bases, and 11 bases separated the two germline ends. The V gene's germline CDR1 is SGHAT and CDR2 FQNNGV. DNA of the CDR3: TGTGCCAGCAGCCACAGGGCCGGCTCTGGAAACACCATATATTTT. It encodes CASSHRAGSGNTIYF. Full variable domain (missing parts from reference TRBV11-2 and TRBJ1-3): EAGVAQSPRYKIIEKRQSVAFWCNPISGHATLYWYQQILGQGPKLLIQFQNNGVVDDSQLPKDRFSAERLKGVDSTLKIQPAKLEDSAVYLCASSHRAGSGNTIYFGEGSWLTVV.

This clonotype was counted a few times. The chain is built from TRBV24-1 and TRBJ2-7, with D possibly being TRBD1 (6 bases). The CDR3 runs to 17 residues. Germline lookup yields CDR1 KGHDR and CDR2 SFDVKD. With 3 bases removed from V and 2 bases from J, the gap between germline ends came to 19 bases. DNA for the CDR3: TGTGCCACCAGTGATCACCTATACAGGGATCGGGCCTACGAGCAGTACTTC. It is translated as CATSDHLYRDRAYEQYF.

The chain combines TRBV20-1 with TRBJ1-2; 7 bases align to TRBD1. Losses at the gene ends were 4 bases for V and 1 base for J; bases not matched to a gene: 6. Germline values: CDR1 DFQATT, CDR2 SNEGSKA (reference sequence). This CDR3 is built from 14 residues. The CDR3 loop is CSATLRGFNYGYTF. CDR3 sequence (DNA): TGCAGTGCTACCCTCAGGGGGTTTAACTATGGCTACACCTTC.

This rearrangement joins TRBV19 to TRBJ1-1; D might be TRBD1 (6 bases). This CDR3 is built from 16 residues. Germline CDR1 is LNHDA and CDR2 is SQIVND (reference sequence). The V end lost 1 base, the J end lost 0 bases, and 12 bases lay between the germline ends. CDR3 DNA sequence: TGTGCCAGTAGTATAGCTACGGGACACATGAACACTGAAGCTTTCTTT. This translates into CASSIATGHMNTEAFF.

This clonotype appeared a few times. The J gene is TRBJ1-2, the V gene TRBV7-9; D perhaps matches TRBD1 (5 bases). V dropped 0 bases and J dropped 0 bases, with 17 bases sitting between them. This CDR3 contains 18 residues. Germline V CDR1 and CDR2: SEHNR, FQNEAQ (reference sequence). The DNA of the CDR3 is TGTGCCAGCAGCTTAGCGGGGGGTGCCCCGGCTTCTAACTATGGCTACACCTTC. It encodes CASSLAGGAPASNYGYTF. Using reference TRBV7-9 and TRBJ1-2 for the parts outside the CDR3, the full variable domain is DTGVSQNPRHKITKRGQNVTFRCDPISEHNRLYWYRQTLGQGPEFLTYFQNEAQLEKSRLLSDRFSAERPKGSFSTLEIQRTEQGDSAMYLCASSLAGGAPASNYGYTFGSGTRLTVV.

Notes on this clonotype: One end of the junction varies from germline; a read error may be responsible. V usage is TRBV4-1 and J usage is TRBJ2-5; 7 nucleotides agree with TRBD2. CDR1 MGHRA and CDR2 YSYEKL come from the germline V gene. This CDR3 comprises 15 residues. CDR3 sequence: CASSQDRGDQATQYF. The DNA for the CDR3 is TGCGCCAGCAGCCAAGATCGGGGGGACCAAGCGACCCAGTACTTC.

The V call is TRBV4-3, the J call TRBJ2-3; D possibly corresponds to TRBD1 (5 bases). CDR1 and CDR2 (germline): LGHNA, YSLEER. There are 16 residues in the CDR3. Trimming left V 1 base short and J 2 bases short, with 13 bases between. The CDR3 DNA reads TGCGCCAGCAGCCAAGCCGACAGCTCGCACACAGATACGCAGTATTTT. Translating gives CASSQADSSHTDTQYF.

Note on this clonotype: A much more abundant neighbour one base away suggests this may be a read error. The gene calls are TRBV6-5 and TRBJ1-1, with 7 bases matching TRBD1. The CDR3 is made up of 15 amino acids. Germline-derived CDR1 and CDR2 are MNHEY and SVGAGI. This CDR3 is CASSSPTGSDTEAIF. The CDR3 DNA is TGTGCCAGCAGTTCCCCGACAGGGTCGGACACTGAAGCTATCTTT.

The J gene is TRBJ2-7, the V gene TRBV29-1, with D unresolved. Trimming took off 2 bases at V and 3 bases at J, with 11 bases between the two ends. CDR1 SQVTM and CDR2 ANQGSEA come from the germline V gene. This CDR3 spans 13 amino acids. CDR3 loop: CSVESGSHYEQYF. The CDR3 bases are TGCAGCGTTGAATCCGGATCCCACTACGAGCAGTACTTC.

The rearrangement uses TRBV7-2 and TRBJ1-1; perhaps TRBD1 as D (6 bases). Deletions cut 4 bases from V and 1 base from J, with 13 bases between. CDR3 length equals 15 residues. In germline, CDR1 is SGHTA, CDR2 FQGNSA. The CDR3 nucleotides are TGTGCCAGCAGCTCATACAGGGACCCGAACACTGAAGCTTTCTTT. It codes for CASSSYRDPNTEAFF.

This clonotype came up a few times. The chain joins TRBV11-3 to TRBJ2-3, with TRBD2 identical over 12 bases. Germline loops: CDR1 SGHNT, CDR2 YENEEA. This CDR3 comprises 17 residues. Trimming cost V 4 bases and J 4 bases; bases outside gene matches: 9. The CDR3 DNA reads TGTGCCAGCAGCTATCCCATGACTAGCGGGAGTCCAGATACGCAGTATTTT. It specifies CASSYPMTSGSPDTQYF.

The CDR3 here is CASSILQGPYNEQFF. The DNA for the CDR3 is TGTGCCAGCAGTATACTGCAGGGACCTTACAATGAGCAGTTCTTC. The chain is built from TRBV28 and TRBJ2-1; D is possibly TRBD1 or TRBD2 (5 bases each). The CDR3 consists of 15 residues. V gave up 5 bases and J gave up 4 bases, with 15 bases separating them. Germline V gene lookup returns CDR1 MDHEN and CDR2 SYDVKM.

The chain carries TRBV19 and TRBJ2-3; D tentatively fits TRBD1 or TRBD2 (5 bases each). V was cut by 4 bases and J by 1 base, with 9 bases left in between. CDR3 length equals 14 residues. The germline gives CDR1 LNHDA, CDR2 SQIVND (reference sequence). The CDR3 DNA is TGTGCCAGTAGTACCTGGGACCGCACAGATACGCAGTATTTT. Translated: CASSTWDRTDTQYF.

In its sample, this clonotype was seen a few times. V and J are TRBV6-2 or TRBV6-3 and TRBJ2-3; D not resolved. Germline CDR1 is MNHEY and CDR2 is SVGEGT. The CDR3 covers 12 residues. Trimming cost V 7 bases and J 2 bases, with 7 bases left between them. CDR3: CASKGTTDTQYF. Here the CDR3 DNA reads TGTGCCAGCAAGGGAACCACAGATACGCAGTATTTT.

In DNA form, the CDR3 reads TGTGCCAGCAGAACAGGCCTCAGGGAAGAGCAGTTCTTC. Residues: CASRTGLREEQFF. The gene calls are TRBV2 and TRBJ2-1; D perhaps matches TRBD1 (5 bases). The CDR3 covers 13 residues. Per germline, CDR1 SNHLY and CDR2 FYNNEI. Trimming left V 6 bases short and J 10 bases short, with 16 bases between.

This clonotype turned up a few times. The chain has TRBV6-6 and TRBJ2-3; D is tentatively TRBD1 or TRBD2 (5 bases each). CDR3 length equals 16 residues. Germline V gene lookup returns CDR1 MNHNY and CDR2 SVGAGI (reference sequence). Trimming shortened V by 6 bases and J by 0 bases, and 16 bases separated the two germline ends. CDR3 sequence reads: CASSRPGRTSTDTQYF. In DNA, the CDR3 is TGTGCCAGCAGCCGACCGGGACGTACTAGCACAGATACGCAGTATTTT.

This clonotype was recorded a few times. The chain combines TRBV12-3 or TRBV12-4 with TRBJ1-3; D is undetermined. V gave up 5 bases and J gave up 0 bases, with 11 bases separating them. The CDR3 is made up of 15 amino acids. As DNA, the CDR3 is TGTGCCAGCAGTCCCCTACCTGTCTCTGGAAACACCATATATTTT. Its protein is CASSPLPVSGNTIYF.

J is TRBJ2-3 and V is TRBV4-3, with D possibly being TRBD2 (6 bases). The CDR3 totals 19 residues. V was trimmed by 0 bases and J by 1 base, leaving 20 bases between them. Per the germline V gene, CDR1 is LGHNA and CDR2 is YSLEER. CDR3 bases: TGCGCCAGCAGCCAAGATCAGTTGCCAGGGAGGTCAGGCACAGATACGCAGTATTTT. Residues: CASSQDQLPGRSGTDTQYF.

V is TRBV7-6 and J is TRBJ1-4, with D hard to call. The CDR3 is 14 amino acids. V gave up 2 bases and J gave up 6 bases, with 10 bases separating them. In germline, CDR1 is SGHVS, CDR2 FNYEAQ. CDR3 protein: CASSLYREDEKLFF. DNA for the CDR3: TGTGCCAGCAGCTTATATCGGGAGGATGAAAAACTGTTTTTT.

There are a few counts of this clonotype. V usage is TRBV6-6 and J usage is TRBJ2-7; 12 bases align to TRBD2. CDR3 length equals 20 residues. The V gene end was trimmed by 2 bases and the J gene end by 0 bases; junction bases not matched to a gene: 14. Germline lookup yields CDR1 MNHNY and CDR2 SVGAGI (reference sequence). The CDR3 nucleotides are TGTGCCAGCAGTTACGCTCCGGGACTAGCGGGTGGGGCCCCCTCCTACGAGCAGTACTTC. Translation: CASSYAPGLAGGAPSYEQYF.

The gene calls are TRBV30 and TRBJ1-3, with a weak D call TRBD1 (6 bases). The CDR3 totals 15 residues. Between the trimmed V and J ends, which lost 0 bases and 4 bases, there was a span of 13 bases. Germline V gives CDR1 GTSNPN, CDR2 SVGIG (reference sequence). CDR3 protein: CAWSVRTGTGNTIYF. The CDR3 DNA sequence: TGTGCCTGGAGTGTACGTACCGGGACAGGAAACACCATATATTTT.

The sample holds a few counts of this clonotype. The chain employs TRBV27 and TRBJ1-2; no reliable D call. Trimming cost V 5 bases and J 0 bases, with 7 bases left between them. The CDR3 runs 13 residues. In germline, CDR1 is MNHEY, CDR2 SMNVEV (reference sequence). This CDR3 is CASSPTANYGYTF. The CDR3 nucleotides are TGTGCCAGCAGTCCCACTGCTAACTATGGCTACACCTTC.

This clonotype appeared a few times. This chain links TRBV12-3 or TRBV12-4 with TRBJ2-5; perhaps TRBD2 as D (5 bases). V was trimmed by 6 bases and J by 5 bases, leaving 13 bases between them. The CDR3 extends over 13 amino acids. CDR3 sequence: CASRRGILETQYF. DNA of the CDR3: TGTGCCAGCAGACGAGGGATCCTGGAGACCCAGTACTTC.

CDR3 protein: CASSPRRGHEQYF. CDR3 DNA sequence: TGTGCCAGCAGCCCCCGGCGGGGGCACGAGCAGTACTTC. This rearrangement joins TRBV4-2 to TRBJ2-7, with D maybe TRBD2 (7 bases). Per germline, CDR1 LGHNA and CDR2 YNFKEQ. V gave up 4 bases and J gave up 5 bases, with 12 bases separating them. The CDR3 sequence is 13 residues long.

This clonotype was observed at least ten times. This chain links TRBV6-6 with TRBJ2-7; 9 nucleotides align to TRBD1. Losses at the gene ends were 6 bases for V and 0 bases for J; bases not matched to a gene: 9. This CDR3 spans 16 amino acids. Germline CDR1 is MNHNY and CDR2 is SVGAGI (reference sequence). CDR3 amino acids: CASSSNPGQGSYEQYF. CDR3 in DNA: TGTGCCAGCAGCTCCAACCCGGGACAGGGCTCCTACGAGCAGTACTTC.

The J gene is TRBJ2-7, the V gene TRBV27; TRBD1 agrees at 7 bases. The V segment lost 5 bases and the J segment 5 bases; nucleotides outside the gene matches: 6. Per germline, CDR1 MNHEY and CDR2 SMNVEV (reference sequence). The CDR3 has 13 amino acids. The CDR3 protein is CASSRDSRHEQYF. The CDR3 DNA follows: TGTGCCAGCAGTCGGGACAGCCGCCACGAGCAGTACTTC.

This clonotype came up many times. This chain links TRBV19 with TRBJ1-5; D call uncertain. The germline V and J ends were trimmed by 0 bases and 5 bases, with 5 bases remaining between them. The CDR3 length is 13 residues. Germline V lookup: CDR1 LNHDA, CDR2 SQIVND (reference sequence). CDR3 in amino acids: CASSIDFDQPQHF. The CDR3 nucleotides read TGTGCCAGTAGTATAGATTTCGATCAGCCCCAGCATTTT.

This clonotype has a handful of counts. This sequence joins TRBV27 and TRBJ2-5; TRBD1 might be the D (5 bases). V was clipped by 6 bases and J by 5 bases, with 10 bases between them. The germline gives CDR1 MNHEY, CDR2 SMNVEV (reference sequence). The CDR3 covers 12 residues. CDR3 residues: CASRQGFETQYF. Here the CDR3 DNA reads TGTGCCAGCAGGCAGGGTTTTGAGACCCAGTACTTC.

This clonotype was seen a single time. J is TRBJ2-4 and V is TRBV27, with D unresolved. Germline-derived CDR1 and CDR2 are MNHEY and SMNVEV (reference sequence). This CDR3 spans 16 amino acids. Trimming removed 5 bases at V and 0 bases at J, with 14 bases between. CDR3 nucleotides: TGTGCCAGCAGTATGCTAAGCGAACTAGCCAAAAACATTCAGTACTTC. This translates into CASSMLSELAKNIQYF.